The present TCR beta chain was sequenced within a study of identical twins. Germline lookup yields CDR1 DFQATT and CDR2 SNEGSKA (reference sequence). The CDR3 length is 11 residues. V dropped 0 bases and J dropped 10 bases, with 7 bases sitting between them. This clonotype appeared a few times. As yet, its antigen is unknown. General observations from the study: Out-of-frame beta sequences exhibited a weaker degree of excess twin sharing. In cord blood, abundant beta clonotypes had fewer insertions; memory showed no trend.

A universal primer site was created by template switching, with the cDNA bearing unique molecular identifiers. TCRdb reprocessed the 5' RACE reads via MiXCR and lists one record per CDR3 protein. The sample includes 400,000 to 550,000 distinct CDR3 sequences, roughly a fifth of them seen just once. The sample was also reused in another study, on T cells expressing NK-cell markers. Per that paper: The CD3+CD56-NKG2C+ fraction was also led by these clonotypes in several donors.

This TCR was sampled from a woman aged 18-29 years in good health. Material for sequencing was CD4+ T cells sorted from blood. The chain combines TRBV20-1 with TRBJ2-1; no clear D. The CDR3: CSARDWEEQFF. The CDR3 DNA follows: TGCAGTGCTAGAGATTGGGAAGAGCAGTTCTTC.